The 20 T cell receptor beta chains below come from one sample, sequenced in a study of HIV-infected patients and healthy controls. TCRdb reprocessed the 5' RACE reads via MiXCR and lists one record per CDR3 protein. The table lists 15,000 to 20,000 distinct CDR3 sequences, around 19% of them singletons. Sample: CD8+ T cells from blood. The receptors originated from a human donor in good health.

The DNA of the CDR3 is TGTGCCAGCAGCGTAGAAGGCGGACACAACCCGAACTATGGCTACACCTTC. Translated, it gives CASSVEGGHNPNYGYTF. This chain uses TRBV9 with TRBJ1-2; D may be TRBD1 (5 bases). Germline-derived CDR1 and CDR2 are SGDLS and YYNGEE. The V end was cut by 0 bases, the J end by 2 bases, with 17 bases between. This CDR3 region has 17 residues.

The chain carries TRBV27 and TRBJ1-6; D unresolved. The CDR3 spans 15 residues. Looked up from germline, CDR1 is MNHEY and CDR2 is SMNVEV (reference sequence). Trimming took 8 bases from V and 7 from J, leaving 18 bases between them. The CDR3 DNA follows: TGTGCCAGCTCTCCTCGAGCCGGGTTAAATTCACCCCTCCACTTT. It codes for CASSPRAGLNSPLHF.

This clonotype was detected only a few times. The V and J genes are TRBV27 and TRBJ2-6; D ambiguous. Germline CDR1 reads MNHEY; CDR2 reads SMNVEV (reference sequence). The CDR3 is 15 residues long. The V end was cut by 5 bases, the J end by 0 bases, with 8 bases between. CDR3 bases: TGTGCCAGCAGTCCGCCATCCTCTGGGGCCAACGTCCTGACTTTC. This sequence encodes CASSPPSSGANVLTF.

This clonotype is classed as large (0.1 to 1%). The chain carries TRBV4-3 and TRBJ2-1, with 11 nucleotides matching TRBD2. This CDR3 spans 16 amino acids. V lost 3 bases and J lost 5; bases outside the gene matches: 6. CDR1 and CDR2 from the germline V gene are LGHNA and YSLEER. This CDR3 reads CASSQAPSGGNNEQFF. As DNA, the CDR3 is TGCGCCAGCAGCCAGGCCCCTAGCGGGGGGAACAATGAGCAGTTCTTC.

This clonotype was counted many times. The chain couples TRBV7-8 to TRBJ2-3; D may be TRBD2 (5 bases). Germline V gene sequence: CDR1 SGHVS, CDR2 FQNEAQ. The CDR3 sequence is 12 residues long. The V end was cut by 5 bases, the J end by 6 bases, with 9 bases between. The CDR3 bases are TGTGCCAGCAGCAAACGAGGGGATACGCAGTATTTT. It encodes CASSKRGDTQYF.

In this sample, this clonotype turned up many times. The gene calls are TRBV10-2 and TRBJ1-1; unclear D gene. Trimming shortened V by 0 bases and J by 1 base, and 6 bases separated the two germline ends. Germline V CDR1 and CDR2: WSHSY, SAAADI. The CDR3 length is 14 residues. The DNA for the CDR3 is TGCGCCAGCAGTGAGTCCCCCGGGAACACTGAAGCTTTCTTT. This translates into CASSESPGNTEAFF.

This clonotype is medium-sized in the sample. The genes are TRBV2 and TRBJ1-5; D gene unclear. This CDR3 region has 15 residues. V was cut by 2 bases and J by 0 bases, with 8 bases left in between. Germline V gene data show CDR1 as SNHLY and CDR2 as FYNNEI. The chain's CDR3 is CASSEWAGSNQPQHF. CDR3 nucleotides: TGTGCCAGCAGTGAATGGGCCGGTAGCAATCAGCCCCAGCATTTT.

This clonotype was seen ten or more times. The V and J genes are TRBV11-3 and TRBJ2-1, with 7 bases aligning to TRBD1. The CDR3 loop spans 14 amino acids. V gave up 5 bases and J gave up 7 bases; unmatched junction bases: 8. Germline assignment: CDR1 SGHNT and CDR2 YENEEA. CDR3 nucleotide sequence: TGTGCCAGCAGCAGGGGACAGCTCTGGAATGAGCAGTTCTTC. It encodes CASSRGQLWNEQFF.

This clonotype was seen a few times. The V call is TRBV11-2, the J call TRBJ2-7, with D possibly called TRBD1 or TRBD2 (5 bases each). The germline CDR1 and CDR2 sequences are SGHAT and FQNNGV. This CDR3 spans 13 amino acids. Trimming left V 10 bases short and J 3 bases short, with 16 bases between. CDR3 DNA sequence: TGTGCCACAGCGTGGGGGAGTGGCTACGAGCAGTACTTC. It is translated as CATAWGSGYEQYF.

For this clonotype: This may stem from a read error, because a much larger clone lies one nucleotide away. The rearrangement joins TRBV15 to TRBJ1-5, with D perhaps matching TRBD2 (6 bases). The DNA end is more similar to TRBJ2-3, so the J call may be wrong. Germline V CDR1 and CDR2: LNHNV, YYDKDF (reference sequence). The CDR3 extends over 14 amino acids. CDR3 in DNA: TGTGCCACCAGCGGACGGGGGAGCAATCAGCCCCAGTATTTT. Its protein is CATSGRGSNQPQYF.

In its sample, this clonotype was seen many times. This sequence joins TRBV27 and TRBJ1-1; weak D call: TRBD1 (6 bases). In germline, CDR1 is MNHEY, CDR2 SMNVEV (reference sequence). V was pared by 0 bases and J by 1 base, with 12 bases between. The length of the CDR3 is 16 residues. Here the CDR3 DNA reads TGTGCCAGCAGTTTATCCGGGGGCCTCGGGAACACTGAAGCTTTCTTT. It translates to CASSLSGGLGNTEAFF.

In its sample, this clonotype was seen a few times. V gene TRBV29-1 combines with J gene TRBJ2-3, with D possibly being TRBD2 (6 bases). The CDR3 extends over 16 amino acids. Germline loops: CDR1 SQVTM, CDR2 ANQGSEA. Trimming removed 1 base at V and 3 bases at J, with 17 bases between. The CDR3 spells CSVEVWSGGETDTQYF. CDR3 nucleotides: TGCAGCGTTGAAGTATGGAGCGGAGGGGAGACAGATACGCAGTATTTT.

CDR3 sequence reads: CASSSVAGQNTGELFF. CDR3 DNA sequence: TGTGCCAGCAGTTCTGTAGCGGGACAGAACACCGGGGAGCTGTTTTTT. This chain links TRBV6-2 or TRBV6-3 with TRBJ2-2; 8 bases are a match to TRBD2. Per the germline V gene, CDR1 is MNHEY and CDR2 is SVGEGT. J gave up 1 base and V 4 bases, and 5 bases lay outside the gene matches. The CDR3 is 16 amino acids.

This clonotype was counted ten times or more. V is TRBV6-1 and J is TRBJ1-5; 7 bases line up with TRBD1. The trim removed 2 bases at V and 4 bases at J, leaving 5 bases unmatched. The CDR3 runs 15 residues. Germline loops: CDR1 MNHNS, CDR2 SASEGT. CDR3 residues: CASSEWTGGNQPQHF. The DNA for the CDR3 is TGTGCCAGCAGTGAATGGACAGGAGGAAATCAGCCCCAGCATTTT.

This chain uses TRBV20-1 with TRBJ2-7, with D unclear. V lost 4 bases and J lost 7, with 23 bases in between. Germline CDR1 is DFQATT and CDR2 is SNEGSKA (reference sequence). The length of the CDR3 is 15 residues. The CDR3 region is CSAKDWNSADEEQYF. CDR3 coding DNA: TGCAGTGCTAAAGATTGGAACAGTGCCGATGAGGAGCAGTACTTC.

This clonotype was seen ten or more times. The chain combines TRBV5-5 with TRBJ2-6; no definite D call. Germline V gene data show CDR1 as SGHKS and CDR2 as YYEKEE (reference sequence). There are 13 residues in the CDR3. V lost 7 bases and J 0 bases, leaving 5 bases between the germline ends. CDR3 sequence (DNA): TGTGCCAGCGGGCTCTCTGGGGCCAACGTCCTGACTTTC. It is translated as CASGLSGANVLTF.

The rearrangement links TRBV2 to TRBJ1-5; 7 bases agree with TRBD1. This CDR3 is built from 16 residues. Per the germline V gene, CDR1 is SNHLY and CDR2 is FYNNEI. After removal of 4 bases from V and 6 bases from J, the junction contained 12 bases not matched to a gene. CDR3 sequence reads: CASSASLRGLSQPQHF. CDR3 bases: TGTGCCAGCAGTGCATCCCTCAGGGGGTTGAGTCAGCCCCAGCATTTT.

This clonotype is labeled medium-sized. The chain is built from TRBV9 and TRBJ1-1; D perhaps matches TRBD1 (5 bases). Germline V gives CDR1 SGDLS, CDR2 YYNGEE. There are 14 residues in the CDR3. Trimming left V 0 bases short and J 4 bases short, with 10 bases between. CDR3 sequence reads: CASSVGDPGTEAFF. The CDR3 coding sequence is TGTGCCAGCAGCGTAGGGGACCCCGGCACTGAAGCTTTCTTT.

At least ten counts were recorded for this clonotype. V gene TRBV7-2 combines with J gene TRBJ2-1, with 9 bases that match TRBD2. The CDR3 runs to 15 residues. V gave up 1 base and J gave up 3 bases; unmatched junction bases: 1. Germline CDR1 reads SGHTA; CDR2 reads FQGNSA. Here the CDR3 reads CASSLGTSVYNEQFF. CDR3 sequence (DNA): TGTGCCAGCAGCTTAGGGACTAGCGTCTACAATGAGCAGTTCTTC.

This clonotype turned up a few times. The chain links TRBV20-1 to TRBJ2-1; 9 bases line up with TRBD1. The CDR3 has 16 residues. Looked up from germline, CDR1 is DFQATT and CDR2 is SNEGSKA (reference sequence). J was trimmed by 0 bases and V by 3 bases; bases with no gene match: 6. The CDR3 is CSASKGQGFSYNEQFF. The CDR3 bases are TGCAGTGCTAGTAAAGGACAGGGGTTCTCCTACAATGAGCAGTTCTTC.